This TCR beta chain comes out of a study of STAT3 mutations in large granular lymphocyte leukemia. Study-level information: Immunosuppressive therapy was given to more than half of T-LGLL patients.

With regard to this clone: Its cognate antigen is unknown.

Points from the study as a whole: Every T-LGLL patient had at least one immunodominant TCRbeta clonotype. In about 35% of the 18 patients, new TCR clonotypes emerged after therapy. No sample exists from the first appearance of each clone.

TCRdb's copy holds only in-frame clones and misses some; the assay was immunoSEQ multiplex PCR. The sample yields 10,000 to 15,000 clones, approximately 85% seen once. CDR3 length equals 14 residues. The germline V gene encodes CDR1 SNHLY and CDR2 FYNNEI. Trimming removed 4 bases from V and 3 bases from J, with 11 bases in between. The rearrangement joins TRBV2 to TRBJ2-3; D unclear. The TCR originated in a human donor with T large granular lymphocyte leukemia. Some clones in this sample may be carry-over from other donors' samples. Sequencing was done on a sample of PBMCs. The CDR3 loop is CASSGIGMTDTQYF. The CDR3 DNA sequence: TGTGCCAGCAGTGGAATAGGGATGACAGATACGCAGTATTTT.